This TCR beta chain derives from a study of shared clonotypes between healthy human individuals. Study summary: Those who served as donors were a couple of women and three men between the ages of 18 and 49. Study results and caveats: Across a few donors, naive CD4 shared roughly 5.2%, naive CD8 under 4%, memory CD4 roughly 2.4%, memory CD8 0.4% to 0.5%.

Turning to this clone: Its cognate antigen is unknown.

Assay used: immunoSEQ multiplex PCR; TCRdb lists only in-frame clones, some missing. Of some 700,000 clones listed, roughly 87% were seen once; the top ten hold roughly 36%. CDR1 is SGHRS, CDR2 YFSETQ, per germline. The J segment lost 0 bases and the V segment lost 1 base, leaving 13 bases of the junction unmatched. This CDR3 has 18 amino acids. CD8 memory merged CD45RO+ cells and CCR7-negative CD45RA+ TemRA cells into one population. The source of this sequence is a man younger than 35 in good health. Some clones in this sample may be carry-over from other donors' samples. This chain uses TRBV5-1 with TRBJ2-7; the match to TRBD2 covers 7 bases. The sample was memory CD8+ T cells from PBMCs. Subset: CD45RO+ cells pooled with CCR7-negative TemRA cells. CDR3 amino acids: CASSLSRDPGGSSYEQYF. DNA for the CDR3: TGCGCCAGCAGCTTGAGTCGGGATCCGGGCGGGAGCTCCTACGAGCAGTACTTC.